This TCR beta chain was sequenced in a study of neurological immune-mediated disorders (dated by TCRdb to between 2017 and 2020). As for the study more broadly: Among the approximately 35 multiple sclerosis patients, relapsing-remitting MS accounted for approximately 31 and secondary progressive MS accounted for 3. The study compared peripheral blood TCR-beta repertoires of HTLV-I-associated myelopathy (HAM/TSP) patients, multiple sclerosis patients and healthy controls using UMI-based sequencing. Longitudinal samples, technical triplicates and paired sorted CD4+ and CD8+ T-cell subsets, alongside PBMC samples, were included among the approximately 110 TCR-beta libraries. The cohort comprised roughly 65 subjects: about 14 HAM/TSP patients, approximately 34 multiple sclerosis patients and 20 or so healthy controls. The paper as a whole reports these results and caveats: TCR clonal expansion was highest in HAM/TSP patients and lowest in MS patients, with MS patients falling below even healthy controls. Phylogenetic analysis grouped repertoires from 18 of 34 MS patients into a cluster of related CDR3 sequences, suggesting a possible repertoire-level signature. No identical CDR3 amino acid sequences were found to be shared among expanded clones across subjects, suggesting that TCR-beta repertoires were private in all groups. The MS cluster showed no association with clinical or MRI features, and the authors stated that larger cohorts are needed.

To synthesize cDNA, template-switch 5'RACE was performed with a primer carrying a 10-nucleotide random unique molecular identifier so that each TCR transcript was tagged. Each sequencing run produced over 160 million TCR-beta sequences covering 15-18 subjects. The RNeasy kit was used for extraction of total RNA. Using the KAPA Real-time Library Amplification kit, TCR-beta VDJ regions were amplified with primers for the TCR constant region and the 5'RACE anchor. A first PCR added sample indexes and Illumina adaptors, after which a second PCR increased the library yield. After Ampure bead purification, the roughly 650 bp TCR product was size-selected on a 2% E-gel SizeSelection system. Before pooling, library quality was assessed on a Bioanalyzer, concentration was determined with Qubit, and library quantification was performed with the Kapa Library Quantification kit. Libraries were sequenced paired-end 2 x 150 bp on an Illumina HiSeq 2500. To increase sequence diversity, roughly 23-30% phiX was spiked into each library pool. The study's own analysis went as follows. Quality-filtered reads were processed with the UMI-based MiGEC pipeline, which removed over 75% of raw TCR sequences during error correction. VDJ genes were aligned to IMGT germline references, and clonotypes were defined by unique CDR3 amino acid sequence plus V-J genes. Clonal expansion, Shannon diversity and CDR3 relatedness were evaluated with VDJtools (CalcPairwiseDistances, ClusterSamples), while phylogenetic trees were built in CLCbio workbench. Expanded clones were defined as having at least 8 unique UMIs, based on coefficient-of-variation modelling across technical triplicates. TCRdb reworked the public reads: Q25 trimming with fastp, MiXCR clone assembly, productive beta chains retained. Each entry merges the rows of one CDR3 protein and shows their most common DNA and genes. These V and J calls originate from TCRdb's pipeline instead of the authors' own analysis. Counted in this sample were tens of thousands of distinct CDR3 sequences; less than 6% of them appeared once. Roughly 1.4% of the sample goes to the ten largest clones.

TCR libraries for sorted subsets were made from 800,000 to 1,000,000 sorted CD4+ or CD8+ T cells. Multiple sclerosis patients were enrolled in a US clinical protocol evaluating disease progression by magnetic resonance imaging. Peripheral blood underwent Ficoll-Hypaque density gradient centrifugation to isolate PBMCs, which were then cryopreserved in liquid nitrogen. The study also sequenced paired sorted CD4+ and CD8+ subsets from healthy controls, HAM/TSP patients and MS patients. Trimmed from V: 5 bases; trimmed from J: 0 bases; junction bases lacking a gene match: 5. The CDR3, from cysteine to phenylalanine, totals 17 residues. The CDR3 DNA has 51 bases and is translated from base 1. Via the germline V gene (reference sequence), CDR1 is DFQATT and CDR2 SNEGSKA. For this clonotype: Its antigen is currently not known. Base qualities are not provided; no much larger clone lies one nucleotide away.

The rearrangement joined TRBV20-1 to TRBJ1-6; TRBD1 matches 12 bases in the middle. The specimen was CD4+ T cells from blood. The TCR was taken from a woman younger than 30 with multiple sclerosis. The CDR3 is CSAGTGGFLSYNSPLHF. The DNA sequence is as follows: TGCAGTGCTGGGACAGGGGGCTTCCTCTCCTATAATTCACCCCTCCACTTT.